The 8 T cell receptor beta chains presented below share a single source sample, sequenced in a study of a mutant IDH1 vaccine in newly diagnosed glioma. Measured with immunoSEQ multiplex PCR; TCRdb has only the in-frame clones, and not every one. The repertoire has 30,000 to 45,000 clones, about 80% of them found once; the top ten carry roughly 5%. No antigen has been assigned to these receptors. Stated time point: week 5, during vaccination. Every vaccine dose comprised 300 ug of mutant IDH1 20-mer peptide plus topical imiquimod. Specimen: PBMCs, collected from a glioma patient whose treatment included an IDH1 peptide vaccine. These receptors came from a man between 40 and 49 years old with glioma.

The genes are TRBV25-1 and TRBJ2-1; D is uncertain. The germline CDR1 and CDR2 sequences are MGHDK and SYGVNS. The V gene lost 0 bases and the J gene lost 7 bases, with 7 bases spanning the gap. This CDR3 region has 13 residues. The CDR3 spells CASSEYGINEQFF. The CDR3 nucleotides are TGTGCCAGCAGTGAATATGGGATAAATGAGCAGTTCTTC.

The chain is built from TRBV4-2 and TRBJ2-1; weak D call: TRBD1 (7 bases). CDR3 length equals 14 residues. Germline V gives CDR1 LGHNA, CDR2 YNFKEQ. V was clipped by 4 bases and J by 4 bases, with 11 bases between them. CDR3 DNA sequence: TGTGCCAGCAGCCCAGGGGGGCAGTACAATGAGCAGTTCTTC. Translation: CASSPGGQYNEQFF.

The chain joins TRBV27 to TRBJ1-2; 9 bases map to TRBD1. The V and J ends lost 3 bases and 8 bases, in that order; junction bases with no gene match: 7. The CDR3 is 14 amino acids. Germline CDR1 is MNHEY and CDR2 is SMNVEV (reference sequence). This chain's CDR3 is CASSLRTGGRGYTF. CDR3 DNA: TGTGCCAGCAGTTTGCGAACAGGGGGCCGGGGCTACACCTTC.

The chain joins TRBV5-8 to TRBJ2-7; no definite D call. The CDR3 is 12 amino acids. V lost 2 bases, J lost 6 bases, and 9 bases lay in between. Germline-derived CDR1 and CDR2 are SGHTS and YDEGEE. CDR3 nucleotides: TGTGCCAGCAGCTTAATTCGGGCCGAGCAGTACTTC. Amino acid sequence: CASSLIRAEQYF.

DNA for the CDR3: TGTGCCAGCAGCCAAGTAAGGGCCTACGAGCAGTACTTC. Encoded protein: CASSQVRAYEQYF. The J gene is TRBJ2-7, the V gene TRBV14; the D is unclear. This CDR3 is built from 13 residues. Trimming left V 1 base short and J 2 bases short, with 6 bases between. Germline V gene data show CDR1 as SGHDN and CDR2 as FVKESK.

The chain carries TRBV7-2 and TRBJ2-5; D uncertain. Per the germline V gene, CDR1 is SGHTA and CDR2 is FQGNSA. The CDR3 is made up of 14 amino acids. V was trimmed by 5 bases and J by 5 bases, leaving 15 bases between them. DNA of the CDR3: TGTGCCAGCAGCGTACAAGGTCTGGGGGAGACCCAGTACTTC. This gives the protein CASSVQGLGETQYF.

This sequence joins TRBV29-1 and TRBJ2-5, with a possible D match to TRBD1 (8 bases). CDR3 length equals 14 residues. Trimming left V 4 bases short and J 3 bases short, with 15 bases between. CDR1 and CDR2 (germline): SQVTM, ANQGSEA. The CDR3 nucleotides are TGCAGCGTTGTTGACAGGGGAGGGGAAGAGACCCAGTACTTC. This encodes CSVVDRGGEETQYF.

In nucleotides, the CDR3 is TGTGCCAGCAGTTACAGTGACAGGTCCCGCGAGCAGTACTTC. Residues: CASSYSDRSREQYF. The V gene is TRBV6-5, the J gene TRBJ2-7; weak D call: TRBD1 (6 bases). Germline loops: CDR1 MNHEY, CDR2 SVGAGI. Trimming removed 2 bases at V and 6 bases at J, with 14 bases between. The CDR3 has 14 residues.